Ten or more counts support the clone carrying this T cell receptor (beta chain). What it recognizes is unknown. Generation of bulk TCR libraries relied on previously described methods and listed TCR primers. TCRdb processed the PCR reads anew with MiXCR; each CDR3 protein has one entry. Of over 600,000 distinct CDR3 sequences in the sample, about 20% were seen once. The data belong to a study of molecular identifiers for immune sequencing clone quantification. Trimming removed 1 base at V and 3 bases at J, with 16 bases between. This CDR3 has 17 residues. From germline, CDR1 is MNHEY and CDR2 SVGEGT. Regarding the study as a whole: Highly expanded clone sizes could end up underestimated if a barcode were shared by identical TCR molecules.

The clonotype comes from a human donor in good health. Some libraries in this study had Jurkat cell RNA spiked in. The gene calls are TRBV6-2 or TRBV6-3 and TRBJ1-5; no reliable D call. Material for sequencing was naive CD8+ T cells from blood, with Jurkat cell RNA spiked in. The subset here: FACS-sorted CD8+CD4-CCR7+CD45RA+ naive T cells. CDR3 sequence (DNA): TGTGCCAGCAGTTACTTTAAGGACGGTTCCCTCAATCAGCCCCAGCATTTT. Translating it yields CASSYFKDGSLNQPQHF.